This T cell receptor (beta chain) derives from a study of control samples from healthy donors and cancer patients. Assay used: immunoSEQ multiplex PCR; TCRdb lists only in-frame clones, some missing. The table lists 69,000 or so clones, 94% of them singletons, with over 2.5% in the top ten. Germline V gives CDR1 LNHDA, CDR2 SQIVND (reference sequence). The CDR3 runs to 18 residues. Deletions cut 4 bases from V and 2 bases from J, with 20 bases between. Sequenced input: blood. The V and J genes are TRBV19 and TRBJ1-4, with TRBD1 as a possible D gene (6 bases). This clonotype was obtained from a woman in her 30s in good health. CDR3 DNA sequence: TGTGCCAGTAGTACCCCTGGGGGGGCCGGGGTGACTAATGAAAAACTGTTTTTT. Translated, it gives CASSTPGGAGVTNEKLFF.